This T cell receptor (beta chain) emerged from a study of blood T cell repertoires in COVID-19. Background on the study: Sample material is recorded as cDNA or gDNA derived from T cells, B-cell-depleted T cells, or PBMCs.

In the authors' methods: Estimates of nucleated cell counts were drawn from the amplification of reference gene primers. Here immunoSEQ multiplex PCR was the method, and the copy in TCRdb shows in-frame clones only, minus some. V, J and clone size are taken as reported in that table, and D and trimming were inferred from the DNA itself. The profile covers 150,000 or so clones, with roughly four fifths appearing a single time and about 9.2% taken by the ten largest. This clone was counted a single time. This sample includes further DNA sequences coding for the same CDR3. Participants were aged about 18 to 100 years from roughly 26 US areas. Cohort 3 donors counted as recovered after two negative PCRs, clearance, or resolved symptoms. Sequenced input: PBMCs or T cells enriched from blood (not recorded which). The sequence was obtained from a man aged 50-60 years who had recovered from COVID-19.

The CDR3 coding sequence is TGCAGCGTTGTTCGAATAGCGGGGGTCACAGATACGCAGTATTTT. Translated: CSVVRIAGVTDTQYF. The chain joins TRBV29-1 to TRBJ2-3; 9 bases match TRBD2. Germline lookup yields CDR1 SQVTM and CDR2 ANQGSEA. The CDR3 has 15 amino acids. The V segment lost 4 bases and the J segment 2 bases; nucleotides outside the gene matches: 7.